Given below is one T cell receptor (beta chain) in context. The target antigen is unknown. This entry is derived from a study of radiotherapy plus CTLA-4 blockade in lung cancer. Across the whole study: Patients showed objective responses in 15% to 20% of cases, and disease control was achieved by over 25%. Study-level results: TCR clones of tumor origin grew in blood after radiotherapy plus ipilimumab.

Trimming cost V 4 bases and J 2 bases, with 20 bases left between them. The CDR3 contains 17 residues. CDR1 and CDR2 from the germline V gene are SGHRS and YFSETQ. TCRdb's table, derived via immunoSEQ multiplex PCR, lists solely in-frame clones and lacks some. Altogether roughly 51,000 clones are present, 70% to 90% being singletons, with the ten largest covering 15% to 20%. Focal radiation and CTLA-4 blockade (ipilimumab) were tested in chemo-refractory metastatic non-small-cell lung cancer patients. The specimen was peripheral blood, collected from a patient treated with radiotherapy plus ipilimumab. This receptor was obtained from a human donor with non-small cell lung cancer that progressed on radiotherapy plus ipilimumab. Some clones in this sample may be carry-over from other donors' samples. The chain uses TRBV5-1 and TRBJ2-3; tentatively, D is TRBD2 (7 bases). In DNA, the CDR3 is TGCGCCAGCAGCCCCTCCGTGCGGCGGGGGCTCACAGATACGCAGTATTTT. Its translation: CASSPSVRRGLTDTQYF.